This T cell receptor beta chain was observed in a study of cytotoxic CD8 clonotypes in ibrutinib-treated CLL. For the study at large: By median roughly 74 months, roughly 12 had progressed and around 15 stayed remitted; responses had been 2 complete and about 24 partial.

Repertoires were generated with immunoSEQ multiplex PCR, while TCRdb's copy carries only in-frame clones and drops some. The sample consists of 150,000 to 200,000 clones, about 88% of them appearing once. The CDR3 totals 16 residues. V shed 0 bases and J shed 3 bases, with 15 bases lying between them. The germline gives CDR1 MNHEY, CDR2 SVGAGI. This clone appeared a single time. Its antigen is unidentified. Study-level points and caveats: Among the clonotypes, public ones were uncommon and contracted or held stable on treatment. Relative to age-matched healthy donors, clonality at baseline was higher, and it tracked circulating CD8+ T-cell counts. Clonality increased at ibrutinib response and stayed stable in sustained remission. At progression, however, it fell back toward baseline.

The sequence came from a human donor with chronic lymphocytic leukemia. The J gene is TRBJ2-7, the V gene TRBV6-5; D may be TRBD2 (5 bases). Specimen: PBMCs, collected at disease progression, from a patient treated with ibrutinib. CDR3 sequence (DNA): TGTGCCAGCAGTTACTCGAGAGCCAGGACTTTCTACGAGCAGTACTTC. Its translation is CASSYSRARTFYEQYF.